This T cell receptor beta chain is from a study of blood T cell repertoires in COVID-19. V shed 4 bases, J shed 9 bases, and the junction held 5 bases outside the gene matches. Looked up from germline, CDR1 is MNHEY and CDR2 is SVGAGI. The length of the CDR3 is 12 residues. Those enrolled in Seattle joined during active infection and were followed longitudinally afterward. In the authors' workflow: Amplification of reference gene primers provided the estimated nucleated cell counts. Some clones are missing from TCRdb's copy, which holds only in-frame ones; the method was immunoSEQ multiplex PCR. Clone size and the V and J calls come from that table; the DNA yielded D and trimming. The data hold fewer than 650,000 clones, with around 90% observed a single time.

J is TRBJ1-1 and V is TRBV6-5; 7 nucleotides match TRBD1. Sequencing used peripheral blood. The receptor was isolated from a woman aged 50 to 65 with COVID-19, enrolled during active disease. The CDR3 nucleotides are TGTGCCAGCAGTTCCCTCAGGGGGAAAGCTTTCTTT. This encodes CASSSLRGKAFF.